Listed below are T cell receptor beta chains from one sample, sequenced in a study of T cells in Graves' hyperthyroidism and ophthalmopathy. One entry per CDR3 protein results from TCRdb running MiXCR on the multiplex PCR reads. The repertoire holds about 250,000 distinct CDR3 sequences, with approximately 25% as singletons. Input material: blood. The receptors originated from a woman aged 40 to 50 with Graves' ophthalmopathy. Each CDR3 is given with its conserved first and last residue. The D gene is left open where the match is weak. Where a row states a size, it is once, few, many or the class of an expanded clone; other rows omit it.

V gene,clone size,CDR3 length,D gene,J gene,CDR3 protein
TRBV19,many,16,-,TRBJ1-1,CASSNWARNMNTEAFF
TRBV6-5,-,16,TRBD2,TRBJ2-5,CASSSTQREVLETQYF
TRBV12-3/TRBV12-4,many,13,TRBD1,TRBJ1-2,CASRGRDRKNATF
TRBV15,many,15,-,TRBJ2-7,CATSRGGDTGHEQYF
TRBV4-1,many,16,-,TRBJ1-1,CASSQDLSSAYTEAFF
TRBV10-3,many,14,TRBD1,TRBJ2-7,CAAAPTGVTYEQYF
TRBV13,many,17,-,TRBJ2-5,CASSNKEGPVRQETQYF
TRBV29-1,many,12,TRBD1,TRBJ2-7,CSVGQGVDEQYF
TRBV6-2/TRBV6-3,many,16,-,TRBJ1-1,CASSSLGREGDTEAFF
TRBV20-1,many,11,-,TRBJ2-7,CSARDSYEQYF
TRBV5-1,many,13,-,TRBJ2-2,CASSWGSSGELFF
TRBV12-3/TRBV12-4,-,14,TRBD1,TRBJ2-5,CASSLTTGKETQYF
TRBV11-1,many,15,TRBD2,TRBJ2-5,CASSATSGDQETQYF
TRBV6-5,few,15,-,TRBJ2-7,CASSNRGGSPGEQYF
TRBV28,many,15,-,TRBJ1-1,CASSPLTGKNTEAFF